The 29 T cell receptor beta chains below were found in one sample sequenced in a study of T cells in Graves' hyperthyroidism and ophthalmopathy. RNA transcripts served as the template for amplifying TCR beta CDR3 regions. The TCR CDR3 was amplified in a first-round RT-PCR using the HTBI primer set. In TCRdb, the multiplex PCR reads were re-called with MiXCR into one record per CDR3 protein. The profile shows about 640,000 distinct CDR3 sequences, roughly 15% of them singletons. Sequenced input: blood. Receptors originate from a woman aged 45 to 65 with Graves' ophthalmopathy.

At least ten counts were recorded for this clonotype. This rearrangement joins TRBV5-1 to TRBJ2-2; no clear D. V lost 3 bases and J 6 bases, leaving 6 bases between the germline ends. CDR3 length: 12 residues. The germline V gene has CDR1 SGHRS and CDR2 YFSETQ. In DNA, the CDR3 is TGCGCCAGCAGCTCGTCAGCCGGGGAGCTGTTTTTT. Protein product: CASSSSAGELFF.

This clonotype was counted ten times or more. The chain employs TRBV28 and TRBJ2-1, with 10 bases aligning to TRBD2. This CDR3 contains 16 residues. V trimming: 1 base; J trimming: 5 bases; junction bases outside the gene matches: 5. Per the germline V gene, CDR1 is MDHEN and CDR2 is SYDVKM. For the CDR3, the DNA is TGTGCCAGCAGTTTATTCCTAGCGGGAGTCGACAATGAGCAGTTCTTC. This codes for CASSLFLAGVDNEQFF.

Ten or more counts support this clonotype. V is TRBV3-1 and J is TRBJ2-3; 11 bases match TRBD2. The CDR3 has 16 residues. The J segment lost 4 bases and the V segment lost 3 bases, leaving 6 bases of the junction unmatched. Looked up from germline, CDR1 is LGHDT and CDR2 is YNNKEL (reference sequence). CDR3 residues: CASSQLAGGLADTQYF. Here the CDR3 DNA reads TGTGCCAGCAGCCAGCTAGCGGGAGGTCTGGCAGATACGCAGTATTTT.

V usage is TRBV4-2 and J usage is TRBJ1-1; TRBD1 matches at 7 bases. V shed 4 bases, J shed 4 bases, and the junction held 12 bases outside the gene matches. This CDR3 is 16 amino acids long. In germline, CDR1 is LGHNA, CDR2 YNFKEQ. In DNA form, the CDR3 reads TGTGCCAGCAGCCTAGACCCGACAGGGTTTGGCACTGAAGCTTTCTTT. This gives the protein CASSLDPTGFGTEAFF.

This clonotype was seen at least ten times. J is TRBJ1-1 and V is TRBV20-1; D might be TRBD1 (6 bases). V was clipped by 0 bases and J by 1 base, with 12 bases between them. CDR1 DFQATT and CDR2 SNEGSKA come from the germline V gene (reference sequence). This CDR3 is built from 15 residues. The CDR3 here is CSARDQQGGNTEAFF. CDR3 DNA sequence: TGCAGTGCTAGAGACCAACAGGGAGGGAACACTGAAGCTTTCTTT.

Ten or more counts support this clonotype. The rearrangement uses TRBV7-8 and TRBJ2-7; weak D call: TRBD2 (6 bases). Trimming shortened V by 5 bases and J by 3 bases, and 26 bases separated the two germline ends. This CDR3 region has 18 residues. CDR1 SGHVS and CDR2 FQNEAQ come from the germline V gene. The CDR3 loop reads CASSQTGEGGSSGYEQYF. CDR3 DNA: TGTGCCAGCAGCCAAACGGGCGAGGGAGGCTCTTCTGGCTACGAGCAGTACTTC.

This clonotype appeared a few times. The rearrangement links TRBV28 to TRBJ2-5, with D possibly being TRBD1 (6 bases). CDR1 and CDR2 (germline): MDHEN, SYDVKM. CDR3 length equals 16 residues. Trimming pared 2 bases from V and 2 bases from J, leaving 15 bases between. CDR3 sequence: CASSLGYRDQQETQYF. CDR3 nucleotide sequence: TGTGCCAGCAGTTTAGGGTACAGGGACCAACAAGAGACCCAGTACTTC.

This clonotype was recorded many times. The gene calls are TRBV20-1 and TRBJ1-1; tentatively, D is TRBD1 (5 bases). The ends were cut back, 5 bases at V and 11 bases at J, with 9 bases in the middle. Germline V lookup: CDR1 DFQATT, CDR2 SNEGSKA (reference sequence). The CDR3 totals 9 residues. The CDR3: CSARDVAFF. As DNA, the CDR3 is TGCAGTGCTCGGGACGTGGCTTTCTTT.

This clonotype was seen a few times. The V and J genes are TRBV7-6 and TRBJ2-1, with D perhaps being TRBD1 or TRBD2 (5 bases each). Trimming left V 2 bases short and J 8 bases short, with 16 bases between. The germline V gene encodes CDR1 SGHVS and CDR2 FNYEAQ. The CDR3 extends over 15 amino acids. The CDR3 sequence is CASSLIPVGGDEQFF. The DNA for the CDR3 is TGTGCCAGCAGCTTAATTCCGGTTGGGGGTGATGAGCAGTTCTTC.

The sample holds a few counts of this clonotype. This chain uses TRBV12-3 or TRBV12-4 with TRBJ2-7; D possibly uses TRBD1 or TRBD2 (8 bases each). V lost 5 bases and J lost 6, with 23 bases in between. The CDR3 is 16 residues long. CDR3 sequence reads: CASSAASQGAGGEQYF. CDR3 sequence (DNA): TGTGCCAGCAGTGCGGCGAGCCAGGGGGCGGGGGGCGAGCAGTACTTC.

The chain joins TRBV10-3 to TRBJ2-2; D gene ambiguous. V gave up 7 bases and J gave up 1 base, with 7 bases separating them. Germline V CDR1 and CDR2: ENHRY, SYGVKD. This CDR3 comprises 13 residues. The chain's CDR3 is CAIKSQNTGELFF. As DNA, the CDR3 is TGTGCCATCAAGAGTCAGAACACCGGGGAGCTGTTTTTT.

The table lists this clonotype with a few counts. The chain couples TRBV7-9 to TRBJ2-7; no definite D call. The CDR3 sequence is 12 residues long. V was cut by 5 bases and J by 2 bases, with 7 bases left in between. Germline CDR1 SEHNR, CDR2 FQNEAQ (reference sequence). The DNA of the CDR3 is TGTGCCAGCAGCCCTACCCCCTACGAGCAGTACTTC. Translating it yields CASSPTPYEQYF.

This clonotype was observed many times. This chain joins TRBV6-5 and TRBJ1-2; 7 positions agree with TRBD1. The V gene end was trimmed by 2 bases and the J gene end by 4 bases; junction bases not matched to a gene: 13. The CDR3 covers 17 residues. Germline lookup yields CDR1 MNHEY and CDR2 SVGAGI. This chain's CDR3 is CASSYLTNRDRSYGYTF. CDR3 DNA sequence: TGTGCCAGCAGTTACCTTACGAACCGGGACAGAAGCTATGGCTACACCTTC.

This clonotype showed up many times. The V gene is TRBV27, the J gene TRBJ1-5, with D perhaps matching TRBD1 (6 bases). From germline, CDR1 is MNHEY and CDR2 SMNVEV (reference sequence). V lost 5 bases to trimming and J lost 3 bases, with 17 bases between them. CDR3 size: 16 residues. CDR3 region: CASSPLGGGNNQPQHF. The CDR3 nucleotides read TGTGCCAGCAGTCCCCTCGGGGGGGGCAACAATCAGCCCCAGCATTTT.

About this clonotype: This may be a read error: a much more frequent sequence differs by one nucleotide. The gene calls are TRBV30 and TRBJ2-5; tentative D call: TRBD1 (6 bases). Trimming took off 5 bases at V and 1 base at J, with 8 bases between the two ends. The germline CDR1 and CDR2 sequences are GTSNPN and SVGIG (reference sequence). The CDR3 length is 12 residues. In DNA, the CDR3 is TGTGCCTGGGGCAGGGGCCAAGAGACCCAGTACTTC. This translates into CAWGRGQETQYF.

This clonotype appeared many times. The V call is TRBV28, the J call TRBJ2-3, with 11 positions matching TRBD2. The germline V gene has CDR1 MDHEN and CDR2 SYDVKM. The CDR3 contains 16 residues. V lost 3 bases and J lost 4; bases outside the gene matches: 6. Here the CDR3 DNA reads TGTGCCAGCAGTTTCATAGCGGGAGGGTCCCCAGATACGCAGTATTTT. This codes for CASSFIAGGSPDTQYF.

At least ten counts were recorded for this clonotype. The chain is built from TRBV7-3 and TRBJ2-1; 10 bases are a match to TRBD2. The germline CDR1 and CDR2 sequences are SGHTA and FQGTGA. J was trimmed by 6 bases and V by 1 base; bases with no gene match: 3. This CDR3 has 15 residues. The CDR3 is CASSLIASGSNEQFF. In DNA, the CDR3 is TGTGCCAGCAGCTTAATTGCTAGCGGGAGCAATGAGCAGTTCTTC.

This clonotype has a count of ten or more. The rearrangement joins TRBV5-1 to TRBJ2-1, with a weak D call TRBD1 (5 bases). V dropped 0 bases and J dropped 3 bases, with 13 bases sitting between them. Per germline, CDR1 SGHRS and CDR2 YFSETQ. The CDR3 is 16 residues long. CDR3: CASSLVQGSGYNEQFF. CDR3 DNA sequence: TGCGCCAGCAGCTTGGTCCAGGGCTCGGGCTACAATGAGCAGTTCTTC.

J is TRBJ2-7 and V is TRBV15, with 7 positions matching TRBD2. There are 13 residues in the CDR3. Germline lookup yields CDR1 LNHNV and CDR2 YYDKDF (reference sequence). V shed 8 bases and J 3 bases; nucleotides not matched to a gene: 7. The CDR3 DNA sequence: TGTGCCACCTGCCTAGCGGAAGGCTACGAGCAGTACTTC. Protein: CATCLAEGYEQYF.

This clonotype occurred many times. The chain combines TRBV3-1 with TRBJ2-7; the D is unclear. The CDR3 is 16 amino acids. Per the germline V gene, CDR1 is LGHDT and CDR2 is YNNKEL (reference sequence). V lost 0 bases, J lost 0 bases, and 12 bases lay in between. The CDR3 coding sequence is TGTGCCAGCAGCCAAGATCCCGGATGGGGCTCCTACGAGCAGTACTTC. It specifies CASSQDPGWGSYEQYF.

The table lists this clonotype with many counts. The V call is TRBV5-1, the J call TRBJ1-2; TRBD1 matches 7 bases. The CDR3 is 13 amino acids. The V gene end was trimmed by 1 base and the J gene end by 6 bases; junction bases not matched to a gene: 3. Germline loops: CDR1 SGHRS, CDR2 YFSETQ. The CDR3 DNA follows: TGCGCCAGCAGCTTGACAGGGGACCATGGCTACACCTTC. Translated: CASSLTGDHGYTF. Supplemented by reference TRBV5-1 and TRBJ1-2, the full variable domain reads KAGVTQTPRYLIKTRGQQVTLSCSPISGHRSVSWYQQTPGQGLQFLFEYFSETQRNKGNFPGRFSGRQFSNSRSEMNVSTLELGDSALYLCASSLTGDHGYTFGSGTRLTVV.

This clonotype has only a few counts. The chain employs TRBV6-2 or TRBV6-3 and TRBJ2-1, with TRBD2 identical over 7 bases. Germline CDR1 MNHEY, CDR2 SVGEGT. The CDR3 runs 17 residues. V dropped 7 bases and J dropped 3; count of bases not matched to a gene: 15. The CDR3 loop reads CASIKFHPGTIYNEQFF. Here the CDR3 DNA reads TGTGCCAGCATTAAATTTCACCCCGGGACTATCTACAATGAGCAGTTCTTC.

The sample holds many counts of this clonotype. The CDR3 here is CSARVAGEYEQYF. DNA of the CDR3: TGCAGTGCTAGGGTAGCGGGAGAGTACGAGCAGTACTTC. The chain uses TRBV20-1 and TRBJ2-7, with 9 bases fitting TRBD2. The trim removed 3 bases at V and 4 bases at J, leaving 4 bases unmatched. This CDR3 contains 13 residues. Germline values: CDR1 DFQATT, CDR2 SNEGSKA (reference sequence).

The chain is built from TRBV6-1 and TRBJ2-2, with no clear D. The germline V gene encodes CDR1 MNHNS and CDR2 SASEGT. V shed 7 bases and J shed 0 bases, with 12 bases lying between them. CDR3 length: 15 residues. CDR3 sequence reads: CASNYGHPNTGELFF. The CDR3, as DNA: TGTGCCAGCAATTACGGGCACCCGAACACCGGGGAGCTGTTTTTT.

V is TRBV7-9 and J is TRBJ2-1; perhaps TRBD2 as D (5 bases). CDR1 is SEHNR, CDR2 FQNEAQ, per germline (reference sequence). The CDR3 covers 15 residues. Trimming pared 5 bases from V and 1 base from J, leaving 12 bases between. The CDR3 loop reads CASSRNLASYNEQFF. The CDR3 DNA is TGTGCCAGCAGCCGAAACCTAGCTTCCTACAATGAGCAGTTCTTC.

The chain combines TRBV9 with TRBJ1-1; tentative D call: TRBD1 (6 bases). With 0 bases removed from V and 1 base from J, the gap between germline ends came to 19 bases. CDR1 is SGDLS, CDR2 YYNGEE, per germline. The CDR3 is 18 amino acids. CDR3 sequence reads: CASSVVSDRRYGNTEAFF. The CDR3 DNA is TGTGCCAGCAGCGTAGTGTCCGACAGGCGGTACGGGAACACTGAAGCTTTCTTT. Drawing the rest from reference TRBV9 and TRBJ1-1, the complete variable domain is DSGVTQTPKHLITATGQRVTLRCSPRSGDLSVYWYQQSLDQGLQFLIQYYNGEERAKGNILERFSAQQFPDLHSELNLSSLELGDSALYFCASSVVSDRRYGNTEAFFGQGTRLTVV.

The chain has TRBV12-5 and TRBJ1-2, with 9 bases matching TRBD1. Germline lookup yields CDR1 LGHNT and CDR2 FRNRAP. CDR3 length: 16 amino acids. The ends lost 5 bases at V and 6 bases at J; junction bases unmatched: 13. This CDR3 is CASGPNRGRERHGYTF. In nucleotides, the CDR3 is TGTGCTAGTGGTCCGAACAGGGGGCGAGAGAGGCATGGCTACACCTTC.

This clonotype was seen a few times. The CDR3 is CASSQEFGGPYGYTF. CDR3 sequence (DNA): TGTGCCAGCAGCCAAGAGTTTGGGGGGCCCTATGGCTACACCTTC. V is TRBV14 and J is TRBJ1-2; tentative D call: TRBD1 (6 bases). V was cut by 0 bases and J by 4 bases, with 12 bases left in between. The germline CDR1 and CDR2 sequences are SGHDN and FVKESK. CDR3 length equals 15 residues.

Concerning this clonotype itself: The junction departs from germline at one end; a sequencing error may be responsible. The CDR3 DNA follows: TGCGCCAGCAGCCAAGACAATTCGCGGGGTTACTACGAGCAGTACTTC. Encoded protein: CASSQDNSRGYYEQYF. The rearrangement joins TRBV7-2 to TRBJ2-7; the D gene is possibly TRBD2 (6 bases). Germline V CDR1 and CDR2: SGHTA, FQGNSA. This CDR3 is 16 amino acids long.